A single sample gave rise to the 27 T cell receptor beta chains below, sequenced in a study of T cells after yellow fever vaccination. TCRdb called the 5' RACE reads again in MiXCR, with one record for every CDR3 protein. The repertoire consists of just under 600,000 distinct CDR3 sequences, with less than 15% occurring once and the leading ten covering around 15%. The source material was PBMCs, sampled on the day of the yellow fever booster vaccination. These receptor sequences come from a man younger than 40 who received the YFV17D yellow fever vaccine.

The chain is built from TRBV6-5 and TRBJ1-6; no definite D call. V shed 0 bases and J shed 10 bases, with 7 bases lying between them. CDR3 length equals 13 residues. The germline gives CDR1 MNHEY, CDR2 SVGAGI. The CDR3 protein is CASSYSGESPLHF. CDR3 DNA sequence: TGTGCCAGCAGTTACTCGGGAGAATCACCCCTCCACTTT.

The V and J genes are TRBV10-3 and TRBJ1-3, with TRBD1 as a possible D gene (5 bases). CDR3 length equals 13 residues. CDR1 ENHRY and CDR2 SYGVKD come from the germline V gene. V was cut by 8 bases and J by 0 bases, with 8 bases left in between. DNA for the CDR3: TGTGCCATCCGACAGCCCTCTGGAAACACCATATATTTT. It specifies CAIRQPSGNTIYF.

This clonotype has ten or more counts. The CDR3 DNA reads TGTGCCACCAGTCCCAGGACAGGGCCCTACAATGAGCAGTTCTTC. Its translation: CATSPRTGPYNEQFF. The rearrangement joins TRBV24-1 to TRBJ2-1; 8 bases fit TRBD1. J lost 2 bases, V lost 6 bases, and 5 bases had no gene match. Germline values: CDR1 KGHDR, CDR2 SFDVKD. The CDR3 totals 15 residues.

This clonotype was recorded many times. The chain is built from TRBV29-1 and TRBJ2-7; 7 nucleotides line up with TRBD1. There are 14 residues in the CDR3. V lost 4 bases to trimming and J lost 0 bases; unmatched junction nucleotides: 6. Germline V gene data show CDR1 as SQVTM and CDR2 as ANQGSEA. CDR3 in DNA: TGCAGCGTTGGCTACAGGGGCGACTCCTACGAGCAGTACTTC. The encoded protein is CSVGYRGDSYEQYF.

This clonotype came up a few times. This chain joins TRBV30 and TRBJ1-1; 9 bases fit TRBD1. The J segment lost 1 base and the V segment lost 3 bases, leaving 3 bases of the junction unmatched. The CDR3 runs to 14 residues. Germline CDR1 reads GTSNPN; CDR2 reads SVGIG (reference sequence). The CDR3 region has the DNA TGTGCCTGGAGGGGACAGGGCGAGAACACTGAAGCTTTCTTT. Its translation: CAWRGQGENTEAFF.

The chain couples TRBV7-2 to TRBJ2-7, with TRBD2 as a possible D gene (6 bases). The V end lost 5 bases, the J end lost 2 bases, and 16 bases lay between the germline ends. The length of the CDR3 is 15 residues. Germline V gene lookup returns CDR1 SGHTA and CDR2 FQGNSA. CDR3 amino acids: CASSRLDGLTYEQYF. In DNA, the CDR3 is TGTGCCAGCAGCAGATTGGACGGACTAACCTACGAGCAGTACTTC.

CDR3 in amino acids: CASSLTGRTGEQFF. The CDR3 DNA reads as TGTGCCAGCAGCCTGACGGGAAGGACAGGGGAGCAGTTCTTC. The chain uses TRBV5-5 and TRBJ2-1; TRBD1 aligns across 8 bases. The length of the CDR3 is 14 residues. Germline V gene data show CDR1 as SGHKS and CDR2 as YYEKEE (reference sequence). The V gene end was trimmed by 4 bases and the J gene end by 10 bases; junction bases not matched to a gene: 10. The variable domain in full, with the rest retrieved from reference TRBV5-5 and TRBJ2-1, is DAGVTQSPTHLIKTRGQQVTLRCSPISGHKSVSWYQQVLGQGPQFIFQYYEKEERGRGNFPDRFSARQFPNYSSELNVNALLLGDSALYLCASSLTGRTGEQFFGPGTRLTVL.

The chain links TRBV12-3 or TRBV12-4 to TRBJ2-1; 8 nucleotides align to TRBD2. The CDR3 extends over 15 amino acids. The V and J ends lost 2 bases and 5 bases, in that order; junction bases with no gene match: 5. The CDR3 DNA is TGTGCCAGCAGTTTAAATAGCGGGACTAACAATGAGCAGTTCTTC. Amino acids: CASSLNSGTNNEQFF.

V usage is TRBV7-2 and J usage is TRBJ2-7; 9 bases line up with TRBD2. Unmatched junction bases numbered 12, after V lost 7 bases and J lost 5 bases. The CDR3 covers 15 residues. In germline, CDR1 is SGHTA, CDR2 FQGNSA. CDR3 DNA sequence: TGTGCCAGCACCTATAGCGGGAGTCTGGCCCACGAGCAGTACTTC. Its translation is CASTYSGSLAHEQYF.

Only a few counts were recorded for this clonotype. The V call is TRBV3-1, the J call TRBJ2-7; 13 bases line up with TRBD2. Per germline, CDR1 LGHDT and CDR2 YNNKEL (reference sequence). The CDR3 is made up of 15 amino acids. V trimming: 3 bases; J trimming: 6 bases; junction bases outside the gene matches: 5. This CDR3 reads CASSHTSGRGSEQYF. CDR3 sequence (DNA): TGTGCCAGCAGCCATACTAGCGGGAGGGGAAGCGAGCAGTACTTC.

This clonotype turned up a few times. This sequence joins TRBV18 and TRBJ2-3; TRBD2 matches at 7 bases. The trim removed 2 bases at V and 1 base at J, leaving 6 bases unmatched. The CDR3 sequence is 16 residues long. The germline gives CDR1 KGHSH, CDR2 LQKENI. For the CDR3, the DNA is TGTGCCAGCTCACCAGTAGGAACTAGCGGCACAGATACGCAGTATTTT. As protein: CASSPVGTSGTDTQYF.

This clonotype came up a few times. The J gene is TRBJ2-2, the V gene TRBV27; TRBD2 agrees at 13 bases. The CDR3 sequence is 14 residues long. In germline, CDR1 is MNHEY, CDR2 SMNVEV (reference sequence). With V trimmed by 8 bases and J by 6 bases, 3 bases remained unmatched. In DNA, the CDR3 is TGTGCCAGCGGGACTAGCGGGAATCCCGGGGAGCTGTTTTTT. Residues: CASGTSGNPGELFF.

This clonotype turned up a few times. This chain's CDR3 is CASSSREGNYGYTF. The CDR3 coding sequence is TGTGCCAGCAGTTCCCGGGAGGGGAACTATGGCTACACCTTC. This rearrangement joins TRBV6-5 to TRBJ1-2, with D possibly matching TRBD1 (5 bases). The CDR3 covers 14 residues. V was trimmed by 4 bases and J by 2 bases, leaving 11 bases between them. Germline values: CDR1 MNHEY, CDR2 SVGAGI.

This chain links TRBV24-1 with TRBJ2-1, with D unclear. Trimming left V 3 bases short and J 8 bases short, with 7 bases between. The CDR3 has 12 amino acids. CDR1 and CDR2 (germline): KGHDR, SFDVKD. CDR3 coding DNA: TGTGCCACCAGTGATGCCTCGTATGAGCAGTTCTTC. This codes for CATSDASYEQFF.

The chain links TRBV6-5 to TRBJ2-5, with D possibly TRBD2 on 5 matching bases. The germline V and J ends were trimmed by 2 bases and 2 bases, with 18 bases remaining between them. There are 17 residues in the CDR3. Germline CDR1 and CDR2: MNHEY and SVGAGI. CDR3 residues: CASSYNPGEGRQETQYF. The CDR3 region has the DNA TGTGCCAGCAGTTACAATCCCGGTGAGGGAAGGCAAGAGACCCAGTACTTC.

This clonotype has a handful of counts. V and J are TRBV20-1 and TRBJ2-1; D not resolved. CDR3 length: 15 residues. The germline gives CDR1 DFQATT, CDR2 SNEGSKA (reference sequence). V dropped 2 bases and J dropped 0 bases, with 11 bases sitting between them. The CDR3 DNA is TGCAGTGCTAGATTGGCTGCCGGCTCCTACAATGAGCAGTTCTTC. It is translated as CSARLAAGSYNEQFF.

This clonotype was counted a few times. This chain joins TRBV6-5 and TRBJ2-7; possible D gene TRBD2, 7 bases. Germline V gene sequence: CDR1 MNHEY, CDR2 SVGAGI. Trimming cost V 0 bases and J 2 bases, with 20 bases left between them. The CDR3 extends over 18 amino acids. CDR3 sequence reads: CASSYSGGPTGRTYEQYF. DNA for the CDR3: TGTGCCAGCAGTTACTCCGGGGGGCCCACAGGCCGAACCTACGAGCAGTACTTC.

The V gene is TRBV18, the J gene TRBJ2-1; 7 nucleotides line up with TRBD1. The CDR3 extends over 13 amino acids. Germline values: CDR1 KGHSH, CDR2 LQKENI. V gave up 3 bases and J gave up 6 bases; unmatched junction bases: 2. Here the CDR3 DNA reads TGTGCCAGCTCACCGGGACAGACCAATGAGCAGTTCTTC. This gives the protein CASSPGQTNEQFF. Based on the CDR3 plus reference TRBV18 and TRBJ2-1, the full variable domain is NAGVMQNPRHLVRRRGQEARLRCSPMKGHSHVYWYRQLPEEGLKFMVYLQKENIIDESGMPKERFSAEFPKEGPSILRIQQVVRGDSAAYFCASSPGQTNEQFFGPGTRLTVL.

J is TRBJ2-7 and V is TRBV6-1; TRBD2 agrees at 11 bases. The CDR3 has 13 residues. The ends lost 8 bases at V and 7 bases at J; junction bases unmatched: 7. The germline V gene encodes CDR1 MNHNS and CDR2 SASEGT. The CDR3 here is CASGTSGPAEQYF. CDR3 nucleotide sequence: TGTGCCAGCGGGACTAGCGGACCAGCTGAGCAGTACTTC.

Many counts were recorded for this clonotype. The chain uses TRBV5-8 and TRBJ1-3; D is undetermined. Per the germline V gene, CDR1 is SGHTS and CDR2 is YDEGEE. The CDR3 consists of 13 residues. Trimming removed 1 base from V and 3 bases from J, with 5 bases in between. Written as DNA, the CDR3 is TGTGCCAGCAGCTTGAACAGTGGAAACACCATATATTTT. Protein product: CASSLNSGNTIYF.

The rearrangement joins TRBV2 to TRBJ1-1; D gene unclear. The CDR3 has 13 residues. Trimming removed 3 bases at V and 5 bases at J, with 10 bases between. Germline V gene sequence: CDR1 SNHLY, CDR2 FYNNEI. CDR3 amino acids: CASSDEVLTEAFF. The CDR3 nucleotides are TGTGCCAGCAGTGATGAGGTTCTAACTGAAGCTTTCTTT.

Only a few counts were recorded for this clonotype. The chain uses TRBV5-1 and TRBJ2-5; TRBD1 is a possible D gene (6 bases). Trimming took off 4 bases at V and 1 base at J, with 14 bases between the two ends. The CDR3 has 15 residues. Germline V gene sequence: CDR1 SGHRS, CDR2 YFSETQ. This CDR3 reads CASSRHTGFQETQYF. Written as DNA, the CDR3 is TGCGCCAGCAGCCGCCACACAGGGTTCCAAGAGACCCAGTACTTC.

The sample holds a few counts of this clonotype. The chain recombines TRBV11-2 with TRBJ2-1; 8 bases fit TRBD1. CDR1 is SGHAT, CDR2 FQNNGV, per germline. The junction had 3 bases not matched to a gene; V was cut back by 0 bases and J by 8 bases. This CDR3 spans 14 amino acids. The CDR3 sequence: CASSLDETGDEQFF. For the CDR3, the DNA is TGTGCCAGCAGCTTAGATGAGACAGGGGATGAGCAGTTCTTC.

This clonotype has a handful of counts. This chain connects TRBV20-1 to TRBJ2-7; weak D call: TRBD2 (5 bases). V lost 1 base and J lost 5, with 9 bases in between. Per germline, CDR1 DFQATT and CDR2 SNEGSKA (reference sequence). CDR3 size: 12 residues. CDR3 sequence (DNA): TGCAGTGCTAGAGGCTGGGAGAACGAGCAGTACTTC. It yields the protein CSARGWENEQYF.

This clonotype was observed a handful of times. The chain joins TRBV7-9 to TRBJ2-3; D could derive from TRBD1 or TRBD2 (5 bases each). Looked up from germline, CDR1 is SEHNR and CDR2 is FQNEAQ (reference sequence). The CDR3 is made up of 16 amino acids. Trimming removed 3 bases at V and 4 bases at J, with 17 bases between. CDR3 residues: CASSLGTIPRADTQYF. As DNA, the CDR3 is TGTGCCAGCAGCTTGGGGACCATTCCTCGGGCAGATACGCAGTATTTT.

In its sample, this clonotype was seen a few times. This chain joins TRBV7-2 and TRBJ2-1; D is undetermined. Looked up from germline, CDR1 is SGHTA and CDR2 is FQGNSA. Deletions cut 5 bases from V and 1 base from J, with 12 bases between. This CDR3 has 15 amino acids. CDR3 sequence reads: CASSTDWGSYNEQFF. In DNA form, the CDR3 reads TGTGCCAGCAGCACAGACTGGGGATCCTACAATGAGCAGTTCTTC.

The genes are TRBV12-3 or TRBV12-4 and TRBJ2-7; D is perhaps TRBD2 (6 bases). This CDR3 has 12 amino acids. The V gene lost 5 bases and the J gene lost 6 bases, with 11 bases spanning the gap. The CDR3 is CASSHGGPEQYF. CDR3 DNA: TGTGCCAGCAGTCACGGGGGTCCCGAGCAGTACTTC.